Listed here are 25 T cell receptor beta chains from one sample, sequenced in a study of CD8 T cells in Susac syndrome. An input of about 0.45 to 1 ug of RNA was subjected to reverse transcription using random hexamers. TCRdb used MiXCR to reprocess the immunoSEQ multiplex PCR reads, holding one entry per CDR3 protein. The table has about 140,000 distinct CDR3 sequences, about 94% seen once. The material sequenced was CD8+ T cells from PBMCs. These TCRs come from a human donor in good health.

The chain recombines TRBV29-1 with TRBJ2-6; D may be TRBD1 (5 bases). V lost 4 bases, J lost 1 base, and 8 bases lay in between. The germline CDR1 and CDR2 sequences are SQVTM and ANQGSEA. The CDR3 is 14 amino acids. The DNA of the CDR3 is TGCAGCGTTGTAGGGGTGTCTGGGGCCAACGTCCTGACTTTC. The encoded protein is CSVVGVSGANVLTF.

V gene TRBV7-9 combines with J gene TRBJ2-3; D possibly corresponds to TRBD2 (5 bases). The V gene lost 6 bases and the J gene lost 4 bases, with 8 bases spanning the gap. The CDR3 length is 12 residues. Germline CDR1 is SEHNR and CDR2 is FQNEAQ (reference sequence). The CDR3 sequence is CASSSAADTQYF. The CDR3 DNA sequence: TGTGCCAGCAGTTCAGCGGCAGATACGCAGTATTTT.

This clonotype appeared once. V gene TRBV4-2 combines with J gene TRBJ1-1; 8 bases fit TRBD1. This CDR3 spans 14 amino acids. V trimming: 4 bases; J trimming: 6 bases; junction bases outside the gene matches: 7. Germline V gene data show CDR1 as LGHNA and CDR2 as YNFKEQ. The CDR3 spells CASSRAQGDPEAFF. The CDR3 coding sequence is TGTGCCAGCAGCCGGGCACAGGGGGACCCTGAAGCTTTCTTT.

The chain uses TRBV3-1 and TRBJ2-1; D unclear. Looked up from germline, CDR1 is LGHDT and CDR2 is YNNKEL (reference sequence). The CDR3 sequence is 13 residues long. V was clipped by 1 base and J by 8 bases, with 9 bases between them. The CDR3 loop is CASSQGSVHEQFF. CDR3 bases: TGTGCCAGCAGCCAAGGAAGTGTACATGAGCAGTTCTTC.

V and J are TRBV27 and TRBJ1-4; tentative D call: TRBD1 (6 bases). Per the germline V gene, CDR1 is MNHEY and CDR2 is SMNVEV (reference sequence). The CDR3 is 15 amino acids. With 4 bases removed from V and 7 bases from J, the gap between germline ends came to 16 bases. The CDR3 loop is CASSSLGGMFEKLFF. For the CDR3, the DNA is TGTGCCAGCAGTTCCTTAGGGGGGATGTTTGAAAAACTGTTTTTT.

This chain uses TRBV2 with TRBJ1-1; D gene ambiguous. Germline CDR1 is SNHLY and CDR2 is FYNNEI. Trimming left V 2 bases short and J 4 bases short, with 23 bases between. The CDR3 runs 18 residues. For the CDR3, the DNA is TGTGCCAGCAGTGAATTGCGCGGACCCCCCCGTCAAGGCACTGAAGCTTTCTTT. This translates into CASSELRGPPRQGTEAFF. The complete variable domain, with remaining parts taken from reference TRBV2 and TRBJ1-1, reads EPEVTQTPSHQVTQMGQEVILRCVPISNHLYFYWYRQILGQKVEFLVSFYNNEISEKSEIFDDQFSVERPDGSNFTLKIRSTKLEDSAMYFCASSELRGPPRQGTEAFFGQGTRLTVV.

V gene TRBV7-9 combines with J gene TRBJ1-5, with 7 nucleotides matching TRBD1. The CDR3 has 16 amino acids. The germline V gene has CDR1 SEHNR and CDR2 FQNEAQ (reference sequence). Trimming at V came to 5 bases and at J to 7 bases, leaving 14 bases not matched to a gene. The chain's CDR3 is CASSQTETGRGQPQHF. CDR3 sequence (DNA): TGTGCCAGCAGCCAAACGGAGACAGGGAGGGGACAGCCCCAGCATTTT.

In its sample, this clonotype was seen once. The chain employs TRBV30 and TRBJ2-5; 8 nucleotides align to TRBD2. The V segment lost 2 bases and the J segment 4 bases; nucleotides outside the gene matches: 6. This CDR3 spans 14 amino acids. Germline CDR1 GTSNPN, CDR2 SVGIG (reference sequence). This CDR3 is CAWSRSGSGETQYF. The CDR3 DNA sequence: TGTGCCTGGAGTCGGAGCGGGAGTGGAGAGACCCAGTACTTC.

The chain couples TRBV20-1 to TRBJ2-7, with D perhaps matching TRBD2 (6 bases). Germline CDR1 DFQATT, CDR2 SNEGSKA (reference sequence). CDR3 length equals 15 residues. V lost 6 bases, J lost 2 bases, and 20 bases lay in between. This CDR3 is CSARAEGGTPYEQYF. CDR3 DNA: TGCAGTGCCCGGGCTGAGGGTGGGACTCCCTACGAGCAGTACTTC.

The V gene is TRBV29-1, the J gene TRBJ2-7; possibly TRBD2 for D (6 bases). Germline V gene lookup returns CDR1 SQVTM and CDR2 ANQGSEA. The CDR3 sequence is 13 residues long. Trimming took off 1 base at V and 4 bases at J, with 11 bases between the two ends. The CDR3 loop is CSVEGGVKYEQYF. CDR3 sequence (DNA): TGCAGCGTTGAAGGGGGGGTCAAATACGAGCAGTACTTC.

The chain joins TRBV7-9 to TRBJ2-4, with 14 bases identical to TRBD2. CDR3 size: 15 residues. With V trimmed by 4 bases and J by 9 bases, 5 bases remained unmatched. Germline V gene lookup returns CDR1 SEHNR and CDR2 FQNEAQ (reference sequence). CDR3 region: CASSSGLAGGSIQYF. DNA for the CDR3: TGTGCCAGCAGCTCCGGACTAGCGGGAGGAAGCATTCAGTACTTC.

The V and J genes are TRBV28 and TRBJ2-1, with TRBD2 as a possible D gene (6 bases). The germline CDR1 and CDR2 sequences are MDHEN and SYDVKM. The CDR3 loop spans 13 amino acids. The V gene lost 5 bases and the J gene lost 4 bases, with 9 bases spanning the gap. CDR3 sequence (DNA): TGTGCCAGCAGTCGCGGGATGTACAATGAGCAGTTCTTC. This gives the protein CASSRGMYNEQFF.

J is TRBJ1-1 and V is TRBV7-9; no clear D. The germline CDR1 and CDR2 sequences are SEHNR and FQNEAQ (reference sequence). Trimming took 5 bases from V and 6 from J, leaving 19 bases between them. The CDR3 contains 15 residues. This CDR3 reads CASSQLGPERSEAFF. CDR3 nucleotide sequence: TGTGCCAGCAGCCAACTAGGCCCGGAGAGGTCTGAAGCTTTCTTT.

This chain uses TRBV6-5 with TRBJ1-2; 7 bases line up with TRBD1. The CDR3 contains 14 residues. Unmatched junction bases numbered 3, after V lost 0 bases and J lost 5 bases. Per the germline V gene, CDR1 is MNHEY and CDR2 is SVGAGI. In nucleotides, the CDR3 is TGTGCCAGCAGTTACTCGGGGACAGCATATGGCTACACCTTC. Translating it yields CASSYSGTAYGYTF.

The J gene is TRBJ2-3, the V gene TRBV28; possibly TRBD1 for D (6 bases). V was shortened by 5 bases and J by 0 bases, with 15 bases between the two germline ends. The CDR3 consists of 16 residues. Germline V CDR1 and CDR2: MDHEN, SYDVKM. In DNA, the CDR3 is TGTGCCAGCAGTAGCCGTTGGGACACAAGCACAGATACGCAGTATTTT. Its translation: CASSSRWDTSTDTQYF.

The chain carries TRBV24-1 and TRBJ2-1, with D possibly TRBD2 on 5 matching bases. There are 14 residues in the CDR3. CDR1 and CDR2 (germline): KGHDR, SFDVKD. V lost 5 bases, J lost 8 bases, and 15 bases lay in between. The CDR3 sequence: CATSVTTHGDEQFF. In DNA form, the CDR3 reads TGTGCCACCAGTGTAACTACCCACGGGGATGAGCAGTTCTTC.

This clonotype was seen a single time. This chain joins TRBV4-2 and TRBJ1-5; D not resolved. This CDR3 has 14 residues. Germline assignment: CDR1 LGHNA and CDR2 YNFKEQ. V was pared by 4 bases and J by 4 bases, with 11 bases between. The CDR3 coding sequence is TGTGCCAGCAGCCCCCGAGACCGAAATCAGCCCCAGCATTTT. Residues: CASSPRDRNQPQHF.

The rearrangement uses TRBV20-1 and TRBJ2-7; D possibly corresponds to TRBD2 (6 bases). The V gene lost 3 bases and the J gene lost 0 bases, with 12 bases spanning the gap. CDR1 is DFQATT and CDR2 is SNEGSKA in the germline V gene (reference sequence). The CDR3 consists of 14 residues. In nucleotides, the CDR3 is TGCAGTGCTAGTCGCCTAGCGAGCTCCTACGAGCAGTACTTC. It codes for CSASRLASSYEQYF.

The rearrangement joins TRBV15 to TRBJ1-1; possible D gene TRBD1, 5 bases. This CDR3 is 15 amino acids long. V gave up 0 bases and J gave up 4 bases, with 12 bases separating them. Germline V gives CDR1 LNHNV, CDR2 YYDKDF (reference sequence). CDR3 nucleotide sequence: TGTGCCACCAGCAGAGATCGCAGGGTAGGCACTGAAGCTTTCTTT. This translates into CATSRDRRVGTEAFF.

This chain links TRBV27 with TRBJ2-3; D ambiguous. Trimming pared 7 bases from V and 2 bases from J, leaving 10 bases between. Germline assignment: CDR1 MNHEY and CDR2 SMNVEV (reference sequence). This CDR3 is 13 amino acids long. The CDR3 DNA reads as TGTGCCAGCACCCCGTGGAACACAGATACGCAGTATTTT. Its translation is CASTPWNTDTQYF.

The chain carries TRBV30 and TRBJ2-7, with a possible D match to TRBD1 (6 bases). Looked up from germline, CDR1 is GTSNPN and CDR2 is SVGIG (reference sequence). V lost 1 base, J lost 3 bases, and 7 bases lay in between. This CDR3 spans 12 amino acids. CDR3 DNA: TGTGCCTGGAGTGGGACAGACTACGAGCAGTACTTC. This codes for CAWSGTDYEQYF. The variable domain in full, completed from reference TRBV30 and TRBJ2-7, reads SQTIHQWPATLVQPVGSPLSLECTVEGTSNPNLYWYRQAAGRGLQLLFYSVGIGQISSEVPQNLSASRPQDRQFILSSKKLLLSDSGFYLCAWSGTDYEQYFGPGTRLTVT.

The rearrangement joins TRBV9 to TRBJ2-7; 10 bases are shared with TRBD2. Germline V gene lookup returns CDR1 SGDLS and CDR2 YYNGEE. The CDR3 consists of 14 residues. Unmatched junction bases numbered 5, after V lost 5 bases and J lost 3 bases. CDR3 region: CASSPSGSHYEQYF. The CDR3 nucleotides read TGTGCCAGCAGTCCTAGCGGGAGCCACTACGAGCAGTACTTC.

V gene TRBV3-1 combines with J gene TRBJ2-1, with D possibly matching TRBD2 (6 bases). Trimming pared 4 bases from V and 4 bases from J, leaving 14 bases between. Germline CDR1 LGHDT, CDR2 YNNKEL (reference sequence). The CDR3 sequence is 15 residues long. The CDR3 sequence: CASSRGTGEYNEQFF. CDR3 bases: TGTGCCAGCAGCCGGGGGACTGGGGAGTACAATGAGCAGTTCTTC.

In DNA, the CDR3 is TGTGCCAGCAGCCAACTAGCGGGGGACAATGAGCAGTTCTTC. Translating it yields CASSQLAGDNEQFF. V usage is TRBV3-1 and J usage is TRBJ2-1, with 10 positions matching TRBD2. The CDR3 totals 14 residues. V dropped 2 bases and J dropped 5; count of bases not matched to a gene: 0. Germline CDR1 LGHDT, CDR2 YNNKEL (reference sequence).

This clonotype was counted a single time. The CDR3 protein is CASSGLAENSSYEQYF. Here the CDR3 DNA reads TGTGCCAGCAGTGGACTAGCCGAGAATAGCTCCTACGAGCAGTACTTC. The genes are TRBV2 and TRBJ2-7, with 7 positions matching TRBD2. CDR3 length equals 16 residues. CDR1 and CDR2 from the germline V gene are SNHLY and FYNNEI. Germline trimming cut 4 bases from V and 0 bases from J; bases unmatched to any gene: 9.